This T cell receptor beta chain originates from a study of PD-L1 blockade in urothelial cancer. Study information: T cells numbered a median of approximately 140,000 in the blood samples.

Sequencing used immunoSEQ multiplex PCR; TCRdb keeps in-frame clones, though not all of them. Of about 120,000 clones in the sample, approximately 90% were seen once. As for time point: peripheral blood 6 weeks after treatment start. The V gene end was trimmed by 2 bases and the J gene end by 4 bases; junction bases not matched to a gene: 9. In germline, CDR1 is LNHNV, CDR2 YYDKDF (reference sequence). This CDR3 is 17 amino acids long. The TCR sequence derives from a man aged 60-69 years with urothelial cancer. This chain links TRBV15 with TRBJ2-7, with 12 bases fitting TRBD1. This specimen consisted of PBMCs, obtained around atezolizumab (anti-PD-L1) treatment. CDR3 nucleotides: TGTGCCACCAGCAGATCTCCGGGACAGGGGGCGAGGTACGAGCAGTACTTC. This codes for CATSRSPGQGARYEQYF.